This T cell receptor (beta chain) comes out of a study of PD-L1 blockade in urothelial cancer. Per the germline V gene, CDR1 is SEHNR and CDR2 is FQNEAQ (reference sequence). Trimming removed 5 bases from V and 1 base from J; junction bases left unmatched: 14. The CDR3 has 18 residues. Data came from immunoSEQ multiplex PCR; TCRdb stores just in-frame clones and leaves some out. Among roughly 32,000 clones listed, 80% to 90% were seen once. The sample's time point: peripheral blood 6 weeks after treatment start. This clonotype was obtained from an older man with urothelial cancer. The chain joins TRBV7-9 to TRBJ1-3; 7 nucleotides align to TRBD1. Sequenced material: PBMCs, taken around atezolizumab (anti-PD-L1) treatment. CDR3 DNA: TGTGCCAGCAGCCCCCTGACAGGGCGCGGGGCGTCTGGAAACACCATATATTTT. It translates to CASSPLTGRGASGNTIYF.